This T cell receptor beta chain was captured in a study of T cell repertoires in cytomegalovirus infection. One entry per CDR3 protein, called by TCRdb with MiXCR from the reads. Of fewer than 900,000 distinct CDR3 sequences in the sample, about 29% were seen once. As regards this clonotype: What it binds is not known.

The study's findings and limits: CMV-specific TCR beta clonotypes restricted by HLA-C were the ones dominating the ex vivo response.

This CDR3 comprises 15 residues. After removal of 0 bases from V and 8 bases from J, the junction contained 10 bases not matched to a gene. The V gene's germline CDR1 is DFQATT and CDR2 SNEGSKA (reference sequence). Specimen: cultured CD8+ T cells from PBMCs, collected from culture after CMV antigen stimulation. V gene TRBV20-1 combines with J gene TRBJ1-2, with TRBD1 matching 9 bases. This sequence originates from a human donor in good health (CMV status not recorded). Some clones in this sample may be carry-over from other donors' samples. In DNA, the CDR3 is TGCAGTGCTAGAGATGTGGACAGGGGATTAGGAGGCTACACCTTC. This translates into CSARDVDRGLGGYTF.